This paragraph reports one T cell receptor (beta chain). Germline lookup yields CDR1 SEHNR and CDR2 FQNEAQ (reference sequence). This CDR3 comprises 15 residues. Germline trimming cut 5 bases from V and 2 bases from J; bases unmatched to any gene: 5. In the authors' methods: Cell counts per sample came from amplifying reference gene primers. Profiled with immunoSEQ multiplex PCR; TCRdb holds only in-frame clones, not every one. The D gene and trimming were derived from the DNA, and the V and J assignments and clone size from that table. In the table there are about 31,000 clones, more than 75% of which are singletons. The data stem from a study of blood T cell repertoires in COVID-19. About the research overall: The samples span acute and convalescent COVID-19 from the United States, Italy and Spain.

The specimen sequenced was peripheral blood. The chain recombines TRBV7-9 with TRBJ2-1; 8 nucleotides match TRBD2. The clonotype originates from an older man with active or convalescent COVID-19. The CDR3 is CASSASGSPYNEQFF. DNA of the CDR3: TGTGCCAGCAGCGCTAGCGGGTCACCCTACAATGAGCAGTTCTTC.